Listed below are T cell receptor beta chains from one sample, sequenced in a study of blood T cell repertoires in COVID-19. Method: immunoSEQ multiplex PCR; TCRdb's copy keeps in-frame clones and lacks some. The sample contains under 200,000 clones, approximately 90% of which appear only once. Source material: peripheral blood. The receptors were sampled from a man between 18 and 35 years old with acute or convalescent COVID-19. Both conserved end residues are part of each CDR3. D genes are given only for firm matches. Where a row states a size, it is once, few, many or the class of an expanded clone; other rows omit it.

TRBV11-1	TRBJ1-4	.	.	TGTGCCAGCAGCTCAGGGGAGTCGGCTAATGAAAAACTGTTTTTT	CASSSGESANEKLFF
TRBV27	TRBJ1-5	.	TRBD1	TGTGCCAGCAGTTTAGGGGACAGGGACCAGCCCCAGCATTTT	CASSLGDRDQPQHF
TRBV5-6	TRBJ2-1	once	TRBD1	TGTGCCAGCAGCTTGATTCCAGGGGGCAATGAGCAGTTCTTC	CASSLIPGGNEQFF
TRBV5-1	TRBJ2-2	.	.	TGCGCCAGCAGGGAGGGGTCCGGGGAGCTGTTTTTT	CASREGSGELFF
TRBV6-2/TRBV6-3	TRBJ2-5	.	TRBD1	TGTGCCAGCAGTTACGGGACAGGGGGCTGGGAGACCCAGTACTTC	CASSYGTGGWETQYF
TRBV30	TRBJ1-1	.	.	TGTGCCTGCCAGGGGTTAGGTTGGGGTTTTACTGAAGCTTTCTTT	CACQGLGWGFTEAFF
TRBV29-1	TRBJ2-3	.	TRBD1	TGCAGCGTTGCGGGACAGAGCACAGATACGCAGTATTTT	CSVAGQSTDTQYF
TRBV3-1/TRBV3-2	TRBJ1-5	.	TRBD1	TGTGCCAGCAGCCTACAGGGGGCGGACAATCAGCCCCAGCATTTT	CASSLQGADNQPQHF
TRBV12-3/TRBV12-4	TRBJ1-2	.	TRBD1	TGTGCCAGCAGATACGGGACAGTCTATGGCTACACCTTC	CASRYGTVYGYTF
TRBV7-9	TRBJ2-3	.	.	TGTGCCAGCAGCTCCAATACAGATACGCAGTATTTT	CASSSNTDTQYF
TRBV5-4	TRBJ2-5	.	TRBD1	TGTGCCAGCAGCTTGGCCCGGGACAGACAAGAGACCCAGTACTTC	CASSLARDRQETQYF
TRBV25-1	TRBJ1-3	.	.	TGTGCCAGCAGTGAATCAATTTTAGGGGACACCATATATTTT	CASSESILGDTIYF
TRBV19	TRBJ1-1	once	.	TGTGCCAGTTCCCCCAGTATCAGGGCGAGAACTGAAGCTTTCTTT	CASSPSIRARTEAFF
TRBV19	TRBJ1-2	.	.	TGTGCCAGTACCCCGTGGCAGGGAGGGGACTATGGCTACACCTTC	CASTPWQGGDYGYTF
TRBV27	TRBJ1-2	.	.	TGTGCCACCTACCAGGGCATCCAACGGGGCTACACCTTC	CATYQGIQRGYTF
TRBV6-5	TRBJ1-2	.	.	TGTGCCAGCAGTTCCCACCAGAGGGTGCAAAACTATGGCTACACCTTC	CASSSHQRVQNYGYTF
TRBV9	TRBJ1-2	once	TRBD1	TGTGCCAGCAGCCCAGGGGGCTCTATGAACTATGGCTACACCTTC	CASSPGGSMNYGYTF
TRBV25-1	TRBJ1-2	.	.	TGTGCCACCGGGAAAGGGGGATTCGACTATGGCTACACCTTC	CATGKGGFDYGYTF
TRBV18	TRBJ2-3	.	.	TGTGCCAGCTCGCCGCCAGGGGCCAGCACAGATACGCAGTATTTT	CASSPPGASTDTQYF
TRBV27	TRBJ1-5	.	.	TGTGCCAGCAGTTTAACGGCAGGGAGCAATCAGCCCCAGCATTTT	CASSLTAGSNQPQHF
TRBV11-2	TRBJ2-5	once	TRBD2	TGTGCCAGCAGCCAACGCGGGGGGGACGGAGAGACCCAGTACTTC	CASSQRGGDGETQYF
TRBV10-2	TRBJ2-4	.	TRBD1	TGCGCCAGCAGTTTCGGACAGGAGAGTGTAATGGCCAAAAACATTCAGTACTTC	CASSFGQESVMAKNIQYF
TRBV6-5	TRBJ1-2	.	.	TGTGCCGGCAGTACAGGGTCCTATGGCTACACCTTC	CAGSTGSYGYTF
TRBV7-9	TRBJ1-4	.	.	TGTGCCAGCAGGAGGGCGAGTGAAAAACTGTTTTTT	CASRRASEKLFF
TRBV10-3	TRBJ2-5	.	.	TGTGCCATCAGTGAGTCTCTAACAGAAGAGACCCAGTACTTC	CAISESLTEETQYF
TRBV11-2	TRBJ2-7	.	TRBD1	TGTGCCAGCAGCTTAGATCTCGGCCAGGGGGCGAGGGAGCAGTACTTC	CASSLDLGQGAREQYF
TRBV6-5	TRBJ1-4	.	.	TGTGCCAGCAGTTACAGGGGATCAGCTAATGAAAAACTGTTTTTT	CASSYRGSANEKLFF
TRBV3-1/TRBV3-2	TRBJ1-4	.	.	TGTGCCAGCAGCCAACAGGGGCTTAGTAGTGAAAAACTGTTTTTT	CASSQQGLSSEKLFF
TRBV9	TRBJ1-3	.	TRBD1	TGTGCCAGCAGCGTAGCGTCAGGGGGCACAGAAAACACCATATATTTT	CASSVASGGTENTIYF
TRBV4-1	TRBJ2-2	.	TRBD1	TGCGCCAGCAGCCAAGATCTTTTGAGGGGGCCCAGGACCGGGGAGCTGTTTTTT	CASSQDLLRGPRTGELFF